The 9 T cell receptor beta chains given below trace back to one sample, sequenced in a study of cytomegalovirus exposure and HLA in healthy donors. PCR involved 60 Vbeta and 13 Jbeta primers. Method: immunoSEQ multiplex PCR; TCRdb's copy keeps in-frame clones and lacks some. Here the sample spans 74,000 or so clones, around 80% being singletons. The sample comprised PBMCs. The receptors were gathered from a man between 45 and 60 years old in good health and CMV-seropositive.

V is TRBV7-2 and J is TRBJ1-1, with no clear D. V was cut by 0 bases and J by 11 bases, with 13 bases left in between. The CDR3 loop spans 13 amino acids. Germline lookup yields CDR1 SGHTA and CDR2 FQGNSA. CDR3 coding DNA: TGTGCCAGCAGCTTAGCGGCAGGCGTGTGGGCTTTCTTT. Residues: CASSLAAGVWAFF.

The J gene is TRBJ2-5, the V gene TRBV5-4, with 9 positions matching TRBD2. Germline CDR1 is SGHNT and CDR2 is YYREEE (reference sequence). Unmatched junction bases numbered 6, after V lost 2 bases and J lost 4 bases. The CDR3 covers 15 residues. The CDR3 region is CASSFGGRESETQYF. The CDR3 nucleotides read TGTGCCAGCAGCTTTGGCGGGAGGGAATCAGAGACCCAGTACTTC.

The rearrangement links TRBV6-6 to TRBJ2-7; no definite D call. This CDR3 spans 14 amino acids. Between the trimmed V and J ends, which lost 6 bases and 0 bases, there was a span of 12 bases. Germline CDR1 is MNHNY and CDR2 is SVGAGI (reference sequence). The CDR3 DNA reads TGTGCCAGCAGACCCACAGTGAGCTCCTACGAGCAGTACTTC. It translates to CASRPTVSSYEQYF.

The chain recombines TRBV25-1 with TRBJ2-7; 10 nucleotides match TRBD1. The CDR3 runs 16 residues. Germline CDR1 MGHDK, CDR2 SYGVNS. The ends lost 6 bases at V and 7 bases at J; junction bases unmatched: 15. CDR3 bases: TGTGCCAGCAGCGAGAATACTGGGACAGGGGCGGGTGAGCAGTACTTC. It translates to CASSENTGTGAGEQYF.

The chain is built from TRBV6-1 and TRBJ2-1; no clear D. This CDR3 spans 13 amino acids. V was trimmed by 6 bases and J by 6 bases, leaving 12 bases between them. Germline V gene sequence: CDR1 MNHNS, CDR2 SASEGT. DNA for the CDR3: TGTGCCAGCAGCCCGCAACGAGGCAATGAGCAGTTCTTC. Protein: CASSPQRGNEQFF.

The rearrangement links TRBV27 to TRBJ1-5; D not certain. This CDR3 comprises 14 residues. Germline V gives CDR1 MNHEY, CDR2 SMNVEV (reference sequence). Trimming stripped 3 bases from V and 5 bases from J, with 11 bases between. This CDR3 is CASSLNTADQPQHF. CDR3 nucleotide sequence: TGTGCCAGCAGTTTGAACACAGCAGATCAGCCCCAGCATTTT.

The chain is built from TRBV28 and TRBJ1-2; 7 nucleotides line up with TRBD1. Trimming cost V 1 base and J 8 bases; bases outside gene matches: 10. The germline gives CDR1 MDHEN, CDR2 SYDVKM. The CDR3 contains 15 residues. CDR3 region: CASSLSDRDPEGYTF. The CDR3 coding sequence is TGTGCCAGCAGTTTATCAGACAGGGACCCGGAAGGCTACACCTTC.

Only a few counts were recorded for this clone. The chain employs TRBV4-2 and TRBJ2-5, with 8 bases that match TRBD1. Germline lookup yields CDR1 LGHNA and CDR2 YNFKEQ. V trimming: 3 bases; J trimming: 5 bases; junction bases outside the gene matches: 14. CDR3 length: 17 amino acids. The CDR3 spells CASSQLSHTDREETQYF. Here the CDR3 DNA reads TGTGCCAGCAGCCAGCTCTCCCACACGGACAGGGAGGAGACCCAGTACTTC.

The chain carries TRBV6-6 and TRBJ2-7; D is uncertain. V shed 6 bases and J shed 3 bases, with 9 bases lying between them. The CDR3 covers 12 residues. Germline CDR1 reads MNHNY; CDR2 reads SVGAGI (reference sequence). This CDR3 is CASSAALYEQYF. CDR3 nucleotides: TGTGCCAGCAGCGCCGCGCTCTACGAGCAGTACTTC.